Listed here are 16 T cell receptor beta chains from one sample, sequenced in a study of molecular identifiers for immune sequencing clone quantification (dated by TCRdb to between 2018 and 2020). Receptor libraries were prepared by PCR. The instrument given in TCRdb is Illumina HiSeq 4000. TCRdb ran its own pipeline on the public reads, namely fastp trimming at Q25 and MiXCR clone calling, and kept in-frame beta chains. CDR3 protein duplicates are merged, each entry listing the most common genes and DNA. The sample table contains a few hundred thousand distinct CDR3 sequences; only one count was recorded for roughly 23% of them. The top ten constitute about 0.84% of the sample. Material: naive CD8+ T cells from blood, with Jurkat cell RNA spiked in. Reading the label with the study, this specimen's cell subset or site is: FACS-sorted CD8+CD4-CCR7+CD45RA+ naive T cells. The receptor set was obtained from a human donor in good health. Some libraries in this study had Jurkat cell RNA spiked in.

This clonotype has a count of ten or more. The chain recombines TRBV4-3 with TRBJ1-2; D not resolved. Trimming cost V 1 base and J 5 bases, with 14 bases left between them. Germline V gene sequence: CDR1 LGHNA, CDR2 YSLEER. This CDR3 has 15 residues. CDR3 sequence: CASSQVRNPAYGYTF. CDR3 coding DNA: TGCGCCAGCAGCCAAGTGCGGAACCCCGCTTATGGCTACACCTTC.

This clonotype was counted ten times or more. CDR3 sequence reads: CASSPPDRGHLDTEAFF. The CDR3 DNA is TGTGCCAGCAGTCCACCGGACAGGGGGCATTTGGACACTGAAGCTTTCTTT. This chain uses TRBV28 with TRBJ1-1, with 11 nucleotides matching TRBD1. This CDR3 has 17 residues. The V and J ends lost 5 bases and 3 bases, in that order; junction bases with no gene match: 11. CDR1 MDHEN and CDR2 SYDVKM come from the germline V gene.

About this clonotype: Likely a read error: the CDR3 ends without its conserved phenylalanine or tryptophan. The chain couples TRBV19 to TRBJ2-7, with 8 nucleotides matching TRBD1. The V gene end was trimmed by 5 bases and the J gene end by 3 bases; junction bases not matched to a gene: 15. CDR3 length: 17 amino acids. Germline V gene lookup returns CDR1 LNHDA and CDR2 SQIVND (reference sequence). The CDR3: CASSLGQGRSLIYEQYL. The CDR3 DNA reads TGTGCCAGTAGTCTAGGACAGGGCCGAAGCCTGATCTACGAGCAGTACCTC.

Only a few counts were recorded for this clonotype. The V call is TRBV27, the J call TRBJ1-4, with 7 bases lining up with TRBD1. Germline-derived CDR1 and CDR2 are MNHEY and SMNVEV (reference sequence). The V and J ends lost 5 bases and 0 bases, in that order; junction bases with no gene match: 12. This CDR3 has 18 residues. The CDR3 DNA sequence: TGTGCCAGCAGTACCCGGACAGGCCTGGGGGCAACTAATGAAAAACTGTTTTTT. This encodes CASSTRTGLGATNEKLFF.

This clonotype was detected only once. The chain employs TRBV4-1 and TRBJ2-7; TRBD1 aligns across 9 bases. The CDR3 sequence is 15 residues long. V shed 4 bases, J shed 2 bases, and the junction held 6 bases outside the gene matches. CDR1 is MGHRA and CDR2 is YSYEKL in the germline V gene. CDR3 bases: TGCGCCAGCAGCCCAGCCGGGACAGGGACCTACGAGCAGTACTTC. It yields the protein CASSPAGTGTYEQYF.

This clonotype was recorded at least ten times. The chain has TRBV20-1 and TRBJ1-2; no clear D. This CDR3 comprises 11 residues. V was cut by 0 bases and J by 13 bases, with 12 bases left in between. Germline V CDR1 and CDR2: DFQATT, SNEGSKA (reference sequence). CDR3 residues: CSARDRQLPTF. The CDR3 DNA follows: TGCAGTGCTAGAGATAGGCAGCTCCCCACCTTC.

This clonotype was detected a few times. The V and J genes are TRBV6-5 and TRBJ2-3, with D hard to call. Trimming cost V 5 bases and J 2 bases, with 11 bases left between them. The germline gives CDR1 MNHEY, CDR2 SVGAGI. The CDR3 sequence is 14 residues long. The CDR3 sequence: CASSHTPSTDTQYF. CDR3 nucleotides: TGTGCCAGCAGTCATACGCCCTCCACAGATACGCAGTATTTT.

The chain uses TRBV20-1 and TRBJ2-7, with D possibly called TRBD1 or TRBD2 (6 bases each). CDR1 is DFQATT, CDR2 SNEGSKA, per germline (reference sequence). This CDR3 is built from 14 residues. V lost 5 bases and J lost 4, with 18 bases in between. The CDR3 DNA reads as TGCAGTGCTCTGGATATTCGGGGGCGATACGAGCAGTACTTC. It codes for CSALDIRGRYEQYF.

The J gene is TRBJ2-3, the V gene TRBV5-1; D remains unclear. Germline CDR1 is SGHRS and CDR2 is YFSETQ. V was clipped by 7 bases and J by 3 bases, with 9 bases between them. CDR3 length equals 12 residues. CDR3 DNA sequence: TGCGCCAGCGCAACAGAGACAGATACGCAGTATTTT. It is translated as CASATETDTQYF.

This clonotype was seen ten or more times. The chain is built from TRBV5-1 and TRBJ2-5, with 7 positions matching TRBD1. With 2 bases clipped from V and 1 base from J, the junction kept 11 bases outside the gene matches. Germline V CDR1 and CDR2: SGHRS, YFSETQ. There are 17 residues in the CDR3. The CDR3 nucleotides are TGCGCCAGCAGCTTACAAACCATGGGGACAGTCCAAGAGACCCAGTACTTC. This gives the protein CASSLQTMGTVQETQYF.

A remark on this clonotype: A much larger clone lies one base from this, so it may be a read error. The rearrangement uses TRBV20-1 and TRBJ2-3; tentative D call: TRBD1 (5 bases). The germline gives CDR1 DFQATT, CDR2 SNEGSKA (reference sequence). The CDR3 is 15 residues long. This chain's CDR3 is CSARALGSRTGTQYF. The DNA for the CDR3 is TGCAGTGCTAGAGCTCTGGGGTCCCGCACAGGTACGCAGTATTTT.

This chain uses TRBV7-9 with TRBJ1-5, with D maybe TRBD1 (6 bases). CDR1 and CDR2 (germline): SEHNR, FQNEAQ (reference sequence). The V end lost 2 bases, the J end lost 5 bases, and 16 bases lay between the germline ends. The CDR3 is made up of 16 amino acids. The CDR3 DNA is TGTGCCAGCAGCTTATCAGTACAGGGACGGGATCAGCCCCAGCATTTT. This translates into CASSLSVQGRDQPQHF. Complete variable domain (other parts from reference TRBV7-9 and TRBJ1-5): DTGVSQNPRHKITKRGQNVTFRCDPISEHNRLYWYRQTLGQGPEFLTYFQNEAQLEKSRLLSDRFSAERPKGSFSTLEIQRTEQGDSAMYLCASSLSVQGRDQPQHFGDGTRLSIL.

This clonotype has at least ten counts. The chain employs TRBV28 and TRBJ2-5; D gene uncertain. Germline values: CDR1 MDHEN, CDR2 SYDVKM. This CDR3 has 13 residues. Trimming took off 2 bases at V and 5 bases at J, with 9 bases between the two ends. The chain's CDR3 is CASSLRGLETQYF. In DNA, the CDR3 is TGTGCCAGCAGTTTACGCGGTTTGGAGACCCAGTACTTC. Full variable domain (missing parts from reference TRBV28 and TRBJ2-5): DVKVTQSSRYLVKRTGEKVFLECVQDMDHENMFWYRQDPGLGLRLIYFSYDVKMKEKGDIPEGYSVSREKKERFSLILESASTNQTSMYLCASSLRGLETQYFGPGTRLLVL.

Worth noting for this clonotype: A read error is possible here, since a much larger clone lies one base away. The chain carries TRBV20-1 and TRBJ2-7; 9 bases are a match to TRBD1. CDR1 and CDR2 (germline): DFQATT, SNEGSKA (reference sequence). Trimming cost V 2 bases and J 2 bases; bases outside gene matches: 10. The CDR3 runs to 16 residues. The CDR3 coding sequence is TGCAGTGCTAGATCAGAGACAGGGGGTGAAACCTACGAGCAGTACTTC. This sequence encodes CSARSETGGETYEQYF.

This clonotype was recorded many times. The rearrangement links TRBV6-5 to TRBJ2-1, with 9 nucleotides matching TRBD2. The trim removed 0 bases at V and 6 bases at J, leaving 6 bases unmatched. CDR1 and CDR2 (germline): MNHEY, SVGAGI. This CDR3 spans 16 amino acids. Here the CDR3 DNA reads TGTGCCAGCAGTTACTCGGTAGCGGGAGAGGTCAATGAGCAGTTCTTC. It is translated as CASSYSVAGEVNEQFF.

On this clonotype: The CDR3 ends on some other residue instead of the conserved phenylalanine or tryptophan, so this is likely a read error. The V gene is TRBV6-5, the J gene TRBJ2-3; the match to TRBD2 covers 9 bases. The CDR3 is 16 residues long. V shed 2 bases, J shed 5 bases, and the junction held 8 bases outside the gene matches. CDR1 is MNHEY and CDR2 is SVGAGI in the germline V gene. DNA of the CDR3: TGTGCCAGCAGTTACCACACAGGACTAGCGCAAGATACGCAGTATTTA. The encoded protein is CASSYHTGLAQDTQYL.